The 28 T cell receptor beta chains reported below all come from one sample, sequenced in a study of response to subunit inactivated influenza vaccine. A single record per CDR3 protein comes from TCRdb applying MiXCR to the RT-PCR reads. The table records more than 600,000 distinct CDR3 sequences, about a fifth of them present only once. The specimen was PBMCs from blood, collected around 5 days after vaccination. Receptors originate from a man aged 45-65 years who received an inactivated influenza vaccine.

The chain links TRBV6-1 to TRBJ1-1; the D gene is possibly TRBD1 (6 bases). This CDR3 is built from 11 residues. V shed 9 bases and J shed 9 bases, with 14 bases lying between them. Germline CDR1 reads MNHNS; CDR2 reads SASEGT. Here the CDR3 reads CASTGKVQAFF. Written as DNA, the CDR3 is TGTGCCAGTACAGGGAAGGTTCAAGCTTTCTTT.

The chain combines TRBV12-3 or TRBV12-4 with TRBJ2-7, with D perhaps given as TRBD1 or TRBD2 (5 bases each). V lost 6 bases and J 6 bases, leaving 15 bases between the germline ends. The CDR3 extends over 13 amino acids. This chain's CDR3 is CASSPYRDGEQYF. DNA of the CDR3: TGTGCCAGCAGCCCTTACCGGGACGGCGAGCAGTACTTC.

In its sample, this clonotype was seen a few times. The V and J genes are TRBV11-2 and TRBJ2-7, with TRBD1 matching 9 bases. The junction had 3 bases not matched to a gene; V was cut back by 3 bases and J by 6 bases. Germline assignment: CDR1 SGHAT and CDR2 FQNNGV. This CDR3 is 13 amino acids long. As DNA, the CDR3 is TGTGCCAGCAGCTTGTACAGGGGGCGCGAGCAGTACTTC. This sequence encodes CASSLYRGREQYF.

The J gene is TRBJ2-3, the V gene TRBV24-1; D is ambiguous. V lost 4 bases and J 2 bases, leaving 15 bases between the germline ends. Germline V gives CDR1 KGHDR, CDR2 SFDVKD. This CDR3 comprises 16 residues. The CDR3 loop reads CATSDIVGQNTDTQYF. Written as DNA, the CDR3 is TGTGCCACCAGTGACATTGTAGGGCAGAACACAGATACGCAGTATTTT.

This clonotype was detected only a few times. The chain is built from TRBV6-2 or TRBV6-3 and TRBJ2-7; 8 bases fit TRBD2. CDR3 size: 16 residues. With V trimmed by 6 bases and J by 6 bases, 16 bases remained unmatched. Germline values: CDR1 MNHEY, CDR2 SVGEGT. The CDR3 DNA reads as TGTGCCAGCAGAGATAATCCGGGACTAGTTGGTTCCGAGCAGTACTTC. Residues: CASRDNPGLVGSEQYF.

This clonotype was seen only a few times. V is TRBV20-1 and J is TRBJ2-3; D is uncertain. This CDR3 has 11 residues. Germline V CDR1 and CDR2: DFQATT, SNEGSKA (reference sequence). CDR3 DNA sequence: TGCAGCGAACGACGCACAGATACGCAGTATTTT. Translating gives CSERRTDTQYF.

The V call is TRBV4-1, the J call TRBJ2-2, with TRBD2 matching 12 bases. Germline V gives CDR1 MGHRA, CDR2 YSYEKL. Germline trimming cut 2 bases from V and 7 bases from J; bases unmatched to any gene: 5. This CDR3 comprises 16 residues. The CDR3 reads CASSQLAGGRGGELFF. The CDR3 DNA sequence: TGCGCCAGCAGCCAACTAGCGGGGGGGCGTGGCGGGGAGCTGTTTTTT.

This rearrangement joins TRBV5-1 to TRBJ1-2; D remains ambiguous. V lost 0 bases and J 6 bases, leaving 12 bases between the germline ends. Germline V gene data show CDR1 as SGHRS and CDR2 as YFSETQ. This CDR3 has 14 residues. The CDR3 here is CASSLVTQDHGYTF. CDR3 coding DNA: TGCGCCAGCAGCTTGGTTACGCAGGATCATGGCTACACCTTC. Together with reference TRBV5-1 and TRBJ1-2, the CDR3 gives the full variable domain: KAGVTQTPRYLIKTRGQQVTLSCSPISGHRSVSWYQQTPGQGLQFLFEYFSETQRNKGNFPGRFSGRQFSNSRSEMNVSTLELGDSALYLCASSLVTQDHGYTFGSGTRLTVV.

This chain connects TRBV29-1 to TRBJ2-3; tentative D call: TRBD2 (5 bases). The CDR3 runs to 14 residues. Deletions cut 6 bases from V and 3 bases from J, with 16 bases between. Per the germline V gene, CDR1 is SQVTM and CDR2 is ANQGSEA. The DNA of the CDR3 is TGCAGCGTGTCTAGAGGGAGAGAGACAGATACGCAGTATTTT. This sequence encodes CSVSRGRETDTQYF.

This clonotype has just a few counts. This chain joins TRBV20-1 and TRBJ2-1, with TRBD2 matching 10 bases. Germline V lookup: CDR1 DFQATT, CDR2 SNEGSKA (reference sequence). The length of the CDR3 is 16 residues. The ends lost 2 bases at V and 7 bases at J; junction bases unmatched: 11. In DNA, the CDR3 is TGCAGTGCTAGATTTGCGCTAGCGGGAGAGGCGAATGAGCAGTTCTTC. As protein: CSARFALAGEANEQFF.

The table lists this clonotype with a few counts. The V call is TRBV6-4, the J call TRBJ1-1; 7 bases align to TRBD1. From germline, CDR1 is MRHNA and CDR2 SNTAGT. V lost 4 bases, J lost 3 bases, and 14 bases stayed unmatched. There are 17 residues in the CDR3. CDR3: CASSVNGTVGLDTEAFF. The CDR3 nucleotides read TGTGCCAGCAGTGTGAATGGGACAGTCGGCCTGGACACTGAAGCTTTCTTT.

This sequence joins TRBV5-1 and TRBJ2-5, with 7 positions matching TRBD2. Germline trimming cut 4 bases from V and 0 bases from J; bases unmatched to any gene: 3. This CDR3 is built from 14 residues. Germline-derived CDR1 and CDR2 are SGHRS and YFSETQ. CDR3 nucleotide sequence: TGCGCCAGCAGCCCCGGGGGGTACCAAGAGACCCAGTACTTC. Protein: CASSPGGYQETQYF.

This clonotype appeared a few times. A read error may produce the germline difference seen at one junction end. The CDR3 region is CASRGTVNAEAFF. As DNA, the CDR3 is TGTGCCAGCAGAGGGACGGTGAACGCTGAAGCTTTCTTT. This chain joins TRBV6-2 or TRBV6-3 and TRBJ1-1; tentative D call: TRBD1 (5 bases). The germline gives CDR1 MNHEY, CDR2 SVGEGT. CDR3 length: 13 amino acids.

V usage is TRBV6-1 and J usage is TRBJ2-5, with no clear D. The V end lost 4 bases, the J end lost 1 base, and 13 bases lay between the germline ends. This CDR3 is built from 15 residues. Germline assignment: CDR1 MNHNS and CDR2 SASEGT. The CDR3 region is CASSGQDRVQETQYF. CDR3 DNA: TGTGCCAGCAGTGGGCAGGACCGGGTCCAAGAGACCCAGTACTTC.

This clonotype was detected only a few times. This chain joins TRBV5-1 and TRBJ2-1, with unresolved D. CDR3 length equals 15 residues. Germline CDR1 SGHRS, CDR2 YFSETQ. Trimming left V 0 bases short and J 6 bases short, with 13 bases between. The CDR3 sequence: CASSLVGGGFNEQFF. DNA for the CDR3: TGCGCCAGCAGCTTGGTGGGCGGCGGTTTCAATGAGCAGTTCTTC.

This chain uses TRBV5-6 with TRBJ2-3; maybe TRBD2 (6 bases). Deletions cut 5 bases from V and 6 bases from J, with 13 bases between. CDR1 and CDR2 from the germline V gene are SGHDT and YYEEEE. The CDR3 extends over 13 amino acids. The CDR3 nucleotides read TGTGCCAGCAGTCGGGACTCTTGGGATACGCAGTATTTT. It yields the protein CASSRDSWDTQYF.

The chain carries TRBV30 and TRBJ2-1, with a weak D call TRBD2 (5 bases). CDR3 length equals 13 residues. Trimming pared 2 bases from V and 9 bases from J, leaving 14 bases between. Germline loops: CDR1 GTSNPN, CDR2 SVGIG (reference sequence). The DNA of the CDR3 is TGTGCCTGGAGTCCGTCGGGGTCCACTGAGCAGTTCTTC. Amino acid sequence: CAWSPSGSTEQFF. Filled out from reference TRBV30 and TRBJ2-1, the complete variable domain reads SQTIHQWPATLVQPVGSPLSLECTVEGTSNPNLYWYRQAAGRGLQLLFYSVGIGQISSEVPQNLSASRPQDRQFILSSKKLLLSDSGFYLCAWSPSGSTEQFFGPGTRLTVL.

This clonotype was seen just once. Written as DNA, the CDR3 is TGTGCCAGCAGATTCGTATATGAGACAGAAGAAGCTTTCTTT. Its protein product is CASRFVYETEEAFF. The chain uses TRBV27 and TRBJ1-1; a possible D gene is TRBD1 (5 bases). The CDR3 is 14 residues long. Trimming removed 6 bases from V and 8 bases from J, with 19 bases in between. The germline V gene has CDR1 MNHEY and CDR2 SMNVEV (reference sequence).

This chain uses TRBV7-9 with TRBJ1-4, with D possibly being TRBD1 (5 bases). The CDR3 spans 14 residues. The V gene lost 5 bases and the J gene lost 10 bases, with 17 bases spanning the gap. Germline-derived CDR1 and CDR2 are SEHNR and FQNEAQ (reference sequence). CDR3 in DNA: TGTGCCAGCAGCCAAACCGGAAATCAGGGAAAACTGTTTTTT. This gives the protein CASSQTGNQGKLFF.

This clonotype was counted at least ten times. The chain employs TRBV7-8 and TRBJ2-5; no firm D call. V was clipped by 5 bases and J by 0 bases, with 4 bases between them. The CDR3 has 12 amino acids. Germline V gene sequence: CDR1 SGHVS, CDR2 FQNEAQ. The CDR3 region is CASSPHQETQYF. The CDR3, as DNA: TGTGCCAGCAGCCCCCACCAAGAGACCCAGTACTTC.

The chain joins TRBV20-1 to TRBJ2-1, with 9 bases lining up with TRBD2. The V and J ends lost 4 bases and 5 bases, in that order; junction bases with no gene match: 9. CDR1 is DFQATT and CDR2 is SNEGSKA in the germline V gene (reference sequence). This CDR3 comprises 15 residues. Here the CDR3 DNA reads TGCAGTGCTAACTCATATAGCGGGGGAGACAATGAGCAGTTCTTC. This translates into CSANSYSGGDNEQFF.

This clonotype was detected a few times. This CDR3 is CATSDHGNSPLHF. Written as DNA, the CDR3 is TGTGCCACCAGTGACCACGGCAATTCACCCCTCCACTTT. The chain employs TRBV24-1 and TRBJ1-6; no reliable D call. This CDR3 is built from 13 residues. The V end was cut by 4 bases, the J end by 7 bases, with 7 bases between. Germline V gene data show CDR1 as KGHDR and CDR2 as SFDVKD.

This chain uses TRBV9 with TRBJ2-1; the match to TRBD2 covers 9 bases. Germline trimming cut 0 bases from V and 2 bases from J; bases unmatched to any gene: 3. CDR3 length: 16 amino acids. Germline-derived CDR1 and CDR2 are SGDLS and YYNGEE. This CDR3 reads CASSVELAGTYNEQFF. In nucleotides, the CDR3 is TGTGCCAGCAGCGTAGAACTAGCGGGTACCTACAATGAGCAGTTCTTC.

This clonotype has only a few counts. Here the CDR3 DNA reads TGTGCCACCAGCCGGGGGACAGGGGGGGCGGAGCAGTACTTC. Its protein product is CATSRGTGGAEQYF. The J gene is TRBJ2-7, the V gene TRBV15, with 11 bases fitting TRBD1. Trimming took 5 bases from V and 7 from J; bases not matched to a gene: 7. Germline values: CDR1 LNHNV, CDR2 YYDKDF (reference sequence). This CDR3 is 14 amino acids long.

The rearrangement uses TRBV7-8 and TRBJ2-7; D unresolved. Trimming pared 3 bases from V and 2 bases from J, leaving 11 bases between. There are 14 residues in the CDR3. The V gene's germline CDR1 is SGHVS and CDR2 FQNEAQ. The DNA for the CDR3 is TGTGCCAGCAGCTTTGGACCGAAAGCCTACGAGCAGTACTTC. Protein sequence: CASSFGPKAYEQYF.

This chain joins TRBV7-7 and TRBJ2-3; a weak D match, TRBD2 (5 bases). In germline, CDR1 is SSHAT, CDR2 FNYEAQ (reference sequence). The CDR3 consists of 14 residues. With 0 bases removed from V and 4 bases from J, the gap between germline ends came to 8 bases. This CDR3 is CASSLAGVADTQYF. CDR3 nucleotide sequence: TGTGCCAGCAGCTTAGCGGGAGTGGCAGATACGCAGTATTTT.

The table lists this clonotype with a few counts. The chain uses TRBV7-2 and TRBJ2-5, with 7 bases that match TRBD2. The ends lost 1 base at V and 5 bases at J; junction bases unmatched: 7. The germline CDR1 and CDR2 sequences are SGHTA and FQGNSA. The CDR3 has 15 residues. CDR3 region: CASSLVMSGKETQYF. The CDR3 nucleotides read TGTGCCAGCAGCTTAGTCATGAGCGGGAAGGAGACCCAGTACTTC.

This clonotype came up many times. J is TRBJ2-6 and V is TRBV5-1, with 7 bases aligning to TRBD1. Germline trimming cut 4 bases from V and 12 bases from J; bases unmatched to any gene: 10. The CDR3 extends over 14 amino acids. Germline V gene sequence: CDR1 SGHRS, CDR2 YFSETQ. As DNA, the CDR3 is TGCGCCAGCAGCGAAAGGACAGGCTTCGGCGTCCTGACTTTC. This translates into CASSERTGFGVLTF.